This T cell receptor (beta chain) was observed in a study of T cell repertoires in cytomegalovirus infection. About the study: Carrying CMV and the relevant HLA type showed in public TCR beta signatures.

Findings of the study overall: HLA-C-restricted CMV-specific TCR beta clonotypes were dominant in the ex vivo response. Based on cumulative public TCR beta family frequency, carriers of CMV plus the relevant HLA were identified.

TCRdb analysed the reads with MiXCR anew, one entry per CDR3 protein. The sample shows fewer than 350,000 distinct CDR3 sequences, approximately 9.5% of them seen only once. About this clonotype itself: Its antigen is currently unknown.

Material for sequencing was PBMCs. The TCR sequence derives from a human donor in good health (CMV status not recorded). Some clones in this sample may be carry-over from other donors' samples.

CDR3 sequence reads: CASSVNTYNEQFF. As DNA, the CDR3 is TGTGCCAGCAGCGTAAATACCTACAATGAGCAGTTCTTC. This chain links TRBV2 with TRBJ2-1; D is undetermined. The CDR3 extends over 13 amino acids. Looked up from germline, CDR1 is SNHLY and CDR2 is FYNNEI. Trimming left V 6 bases short and J 2 bases short, with 8 bases between.